The 21 T cell receptor beta chains below come from one sample, sequenced in a study of T-cell reconstitution after alpha-beta-depleted transplantation in children. Unique molecular identifiers were incorporated into the prepared TCRbeta library. TCRdb fed the PCR reads into MiXCR, producing one record per CDR3 protein. The sample includes over 400,000 distinct CDR3 sequences, approximately 12% of them seen just once. The starting material was PBMCs from the stem cell graft donor, obtained from the stem cell graft. The receptors here all came from a human donor who donated a stem cell graft to a child with combined immunodeficiency.

This clonotype was observed many times. In DNA, the CDR3 is TGTGCCAGCAGCGTAGGGACTAGCGGGAGGACAGATACGCAGTATTTT. Its translation is CASSVGTSGRTDTQYF. V is TRBV9 and J is TRBJ2-3; 14 positions agree with TRBD2. Germline CDR1 and CDR2: SGDLS and YYNGEE. The CDR3 loop spans 16 amino acids. The J segment lost 3 bases and the V segment lost 0 bases, leaving 0 bases of the junction unmatched.

The table lists this clonotype with many counts. The chain is built from TRBV4-1 and TRBJ2-2; possibly TRBD2 for D (5 bases). This CDR3 comprises 15 residues. Deletions cut 3 bases from V and 8 bases from J, with 16 bases between. From germline, CDR1 is MGHRA and CDR2 YSYEKL. The DNA of the CDR3 is TGCGCCAGCAGCCAGCCATCGGCGGGTGGAGGGGAGCTGTTTTTT. Amino acids: CASSQPSAGGGELFF.

This clonotype was counted many times. The rearrangement joins TRBV10-3 to TRBJ2-5; tentatively, D is TRBD2 (5 bases). Trimming left V 5 bases short and J 5 bases short, with 9 bases between. Germline values: CDR1 ENHRY, CDR2 SYGVKD. This CDR3 comprises 12 residues. The CDR3 DNA is TGTGCCATCAGTCCTAGCCGGGAGACCCAGTACTTC. It is translated as CAISPSRETQYF.

This clonotype occurred many times. The chain recombines TRBV12-3 or TRBV12-4 with TRBJ1-5, with D perhaps TRBD1 (6 bases). The germline V and J ends were trimmed by 2 bases and 2 bases, with 10 bases remaining between them. This CDR3 contains 15 residues. The DNA of the CDR3 is TGTGCCAGCAGTTTACGGGGGGGCGGCAATCAGCCCCAGCATTTT. Its protein product is CASSLRGGGNQPQHF.

This clonotype was observed at least ten times. The chain carries TRBV6-5 and TRBJ2-1; the match to TRBD1 covers 10 bases. The germline V gene encodes CDR1 MNHEY and CDR2 SVGAGI. J lost 6 bases, V lost 8 bases, and 10 bases had no gene match. CDR3 length: 15 residues. The CDR3, as DNA: TGTGCCAGCCGACCGACAGGGGGCTCTATCAATGAGCAGTTCTTC. Its translation is CASRPTGGSINEQFF.

This clonotype was picked up a small number of times. CDR3 nucleotides: TGTGCCAGCAGCCGGACAGGGGATCTGTACAATGAGCAGTTCTTC. Translated, it gives CASSRTGDLYNEQFF. The chain carries TRBV7-3 and TRBJ2-1; 9 bases fit TRBD1. The V and J ends lost 5 bases and 4 bases, in that order; junction bases with no gene match: 6. This CDR3 is built from 15 residues. From germline, CDR1 is SGHTA and CDR2 FQGTGA. Full variable domain (remainder filled in from reference TRBV7-3 and TRBJ2-1): GAGVSQTPSNKVTEKGKYVELRCDPISGHTALYWYRQSLGQGPEFLIYFQGTGAADDSGLPNDRFFAVRPEGSVSTLKIQRTERGDSAVYLCASSRTGDLYNEQFFGPGTRLTVL.

This clonotype was found a few times. This rearrangement joins TRBV30 to TRBJ2-3; D is perhaps TRBD1 (6 bases). Germline loops: CDR1 GTSNPN, CDR2 SVGIG (reference sequence). CDR3 length: 14 residues. Trimming stripped 3 bases from V and 4 bases from J, with 14 bases between. The DNA of the CDR3 is TGTGCCTGGAGGGGCGACAGGACCCCAGATACGCAGTATTTT. Protein sequence: CAWRGDRTPDTQYF.

This clonotype appeared a few times. With a much larger clone just one base away, this may be a read error. The chain carries TRBV12-3 or TRBV12-4 and TRBJ2-7; D might be TRBD1 (6 bases). Trimming removed 4 bases at V and 6 bases at J, with 10 bases between. The CDR3 extends over 12 amino acids. The CDR3 DNA reads as TGTGCCAGCAGTTCTTCAGGGGTCGAGCAGTACTTC. Protein: CASSSSGVEQYF.

This clonotype came up many times. CDR3 DNA: TGTGCCAGCAGTTTTGGAGGGCTACCGAGGGAGACCCAGTACTTC. Encoded protein: CASSFGGLPRETQYF. The chain joins TRBV12-3 or TRBV12-4 to TRBJ2-5, with TRBD2 as a possible D gene (6 bases). The CDR3 totals 15 residues. V was cut by 3 bases and J by 5 bases, with 16 bases left in between.

In its sample, this clonotype was seen many times. The chain joins TRBV6-1 to TRBJ2-2; a weak D match, TRBD2 (5 bases). Trimming left V 6 bases short and J 8 bases short, with 16 bases between. Germline V lookup: CDR1 MNHNS, CDR2 SASEGT. CDR3 length: 14 residues. This CDR3 reads CASSPNGGWGELFF. The CDR3 DNA sequence: TGTGCCAGCAGCCCCAATGGAGGATGGGGGGAGCTGTTTTTT.

This chain joins TRBV3-1 and TRBJ2-1; 8 bases line up with TRBD2. J gave up 4 bases and V 1 base, and 12 bases lay outside the gene matches. The CDR3 has 18 amino acids. CDR1 is LGHDT and CDR2 is YNNKEL in the germline V gene (reference sequence). DNA for the CDR3: TGTGCCAGCAGCCAAGTATCTAGGTTAGCGGGGATATACAATGAGCAGTTCTTC. It codes for CASSQVSRLAGIYNEQFF.

This clonotype was detected only a few times. J is TRBJ2-5 and V is TRBV5-1; tentatively, D is TRBD2 (6 bases). The V gene's germline CDR1 is SGHRS and CDR2 YFSETQ. Trimming removed 3 bases from V and 2 bases from J, with 14 bases in between. The CDR3 runs to 15 residues. Here the CDR3 reads CASSSAAGRQETQYF. The CDR3 region has the DNA TGCGCCAGCAGCTCTGCGGCGGGGCGACAAGAGACCCAGTACTTC.

This clonotype was counted only a few times. This chain uses TRBV12-3 or TRBV12-4 with TRBJ2-7, with D uncertain. The CDR3 is 14 residues long. V was clipped by 2 bases and J by 6 bases, with 14 bases between them. The CDR3 here is CASSLRHAVGEQYF. CDR3 bases: TGTGCCAGCAGTTTACGGCACGCAGTGGGCGAGCAGTACTTC.

The table lists this clonotype with a few counts. The V and J genes are TRBV12-3 or TRBV12-4 and TRBJ2-7; 8 nucleotides line up with TRBD2. There are 17 residues in the CDR3. V was clipped by 6 bases and J by 3 bases; unmatched bases: 16. The CDR3 region is CASSLRRGADSRYEQYF. The DNA of the CDR3 is TGTGCCAGCAGCCTTCGGCGGGGGGCCGATTCCCGCTACGAGCAGTACTTC.

This clonotype was seen only a few times. CDR3 residues: CATQLAGGTDTQYF. The CDR3 nucleotides read TGTGCCACCCAACTAGCGGGGGGTACAGATACGCAGTATTTT. The rearrangement links TRBV10-3 to TRBJ2-3, with 12 bases identical to TRBD2. Germline V lookup: CDR1 ENHRY, CDR2 SYGVKD. J was trimmed by 3 bases and V by 10 bases; bases with no gene match: 5. The CDR3 is made up of 14 amino acids.

This clonotype was observed at least ten times. This chain uses TRBV21-1 with TRBJ2-5; the table names TRBD1, a call not compared with the DNA. TRBV21-1 is a known pseudogene. The CDR3 has 16 amino acids. CDR3 nucleotides: TGTGCCAGCAGCAAACGTGGGAAACAGACCCCCGAGACCCAGTACTTC. This translates into CASSKRGKQTPETQYF.

This clonotype was seen ten or more times. The chain links TRBV11-2 to TRBJ2-5; 12 positions match TRBD2. Trimming at V came to 0 bases and at J to 6 bases, leaving 8 bases not matched to a gene. This CDR3 spans 17 amino acids. Germline CDR1 is SGHAT and CDR2 is FQNNGV. The CDR3, as DNA: TGTGCCAGCAGCTTAGATCGGGCTAGCGGGGGGGCGAAGACCCAGTACTTC. Amino acids: CASSLDRASGGAKTQYF.

This sequence joins TRBV12-3 or TRBV12-4 and TRBJ1-1; a weak D match, TRBD1 (6 bases). The ends were cut back, 6 bases at V and 6 bases at J, with 23 bases in the middle. The CDR3 runs to 16 residues. CDR3 residues: CASRFDGGPIEAEAFF. The CDR3 DNA follows: TGTGCCAGCAGATTTGACGGGGGGCCGATCGAGGCTGAAGCTTTCTTT.

This clonotype was observed a few times. The rearrangement uses TRBV2 and TRBJ2-5; D unclear. The germline gives CDR1 SNHLY, CDR2 FYNNEI. V lost 4 bases, J lost 5 bases, and 5 bases lay in between. CDR3 length: 11 residues. The CDR3 DNA follows: TGTGCCAGCAGTGTGAAGGAGACCCAGTACTTC. This sequence encodes CASSVKETQYF. Complete variable domain (other parts from reference TRBV2 and TRBJ2-5): EPEVTQTPSHQVTQMGQEVILRCVPISNHLYFYWYRQILGQKVEFLVSFYNNEISEKSEIFDDQFSVERPDGSNFTLKIRSTKLEDSAMYFCASSVKETQYFGPGTRLLVL.

Many counts were recorded for this clonotype. The chain joins TRBV5-1 to TRBJ2-1; a possible D gene is TRBD2 (6 bases). V was shortened by 4 bases and J by 0 bases, with 11 bases between the two germline ends. This CDR3 has 15 residues. Looked up from germline, CDR1 is SGHRS and CDR2 is YFSETQ. The CDR3 region has the DNA TGCGCCAGCAGCCCCGGGACTGACTCCTACAATGAGCAGTTCTTC. As protein: CASSPGTDSYNEQFF.

The chain combines TRBV12-3 or TRBV12-4 with TRBJ2-7; 7 bases map to TRBD1. The CDR3 runs 16 residues. The V segment lost 0 bases and the J segment 3 bases; nucleotides outside the gene matches: 8. The CDR3 loop reads CASSLALGDRVYEQYF. CDR3 DNA: TGTGCCAGCAGTTTAGCGCTAGGAGACAGGGTCTACGAGCAGTACTTC.